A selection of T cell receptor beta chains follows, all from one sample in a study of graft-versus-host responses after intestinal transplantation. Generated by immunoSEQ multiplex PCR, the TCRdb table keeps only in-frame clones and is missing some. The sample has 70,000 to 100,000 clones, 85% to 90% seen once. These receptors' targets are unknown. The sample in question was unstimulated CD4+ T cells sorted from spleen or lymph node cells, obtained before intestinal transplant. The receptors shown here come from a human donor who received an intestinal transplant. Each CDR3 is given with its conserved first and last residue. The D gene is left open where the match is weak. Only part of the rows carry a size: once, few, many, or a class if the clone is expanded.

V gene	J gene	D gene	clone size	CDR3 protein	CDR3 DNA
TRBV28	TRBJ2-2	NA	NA	CASKRQFVAGELFF	TGTGCCAGCAAGCGGCAGTTCGTCGCCGGGGAGCTGTTTTTT
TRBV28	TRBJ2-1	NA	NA	CASSPTRGRNVNEQFF	TGTGCCAGCAGTCCCACCCGGGGGAGGAACGTCAATGAGCAGTTCTTC
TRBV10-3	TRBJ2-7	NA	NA	CAISGRVDDEQYF	TGTGCCATCAGTGGGCGGGTGGACGACGAGCAGTACTTC
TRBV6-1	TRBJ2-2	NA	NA	CASREIGELFF	TGTGCCAGCAGGGAGATCGGGGAGCTGTTTTTT
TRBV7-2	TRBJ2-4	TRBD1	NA	CASSLKGARENIQYF	TGTGCCAGCAGCTTGAAGGGGGCGCGAGAAAACATTCAGTACTTC
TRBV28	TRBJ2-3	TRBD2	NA	CASSGPGTSGRKGDTQYF	TGTGCCAGCAGTGGGCCCGGGACTAGCGGGAGGAAGGGAGATACGCAGTATTTT
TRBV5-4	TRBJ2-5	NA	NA	CASSLVYGETQYF	TGTGCCAGCAGCTTGGTTTACGGTGAGACCCAGTACTTC
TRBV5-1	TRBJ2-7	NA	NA	CASSLFGERSYEQYF	TGCGCCAGCAGCTTGTTCGGGGAACGCTCCTACGAGCAGTACTTC
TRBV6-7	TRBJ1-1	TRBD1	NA	CASSYPDRAEGEAFF	TGTGCCAGCAGTTACCCCGACAGGGCGGAAGGTGAAGCTTTCTTT
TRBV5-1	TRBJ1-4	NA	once	CASSSGSREKLFF	TGCGCCAGCAGTTCGGGTTCGAGGGAAAAACTGTTTTTT
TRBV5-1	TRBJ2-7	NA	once	CASSLSGGNYEQYF	TGCGCCAGCAGCTTGTCGGGGGGCAATTACGAGCAGTACTTC
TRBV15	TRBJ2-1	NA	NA	CATSRTASYNEQFF	TGTGCCACCAGCAGGACTGCGTCCTACAATGAGCAGTTCTTC
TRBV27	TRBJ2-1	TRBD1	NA	CASTPTGAPSNEQFF	TGTGCCAGCACCCCGACAGGGGCCCCTTCCAATGAGCAGTTCTTC
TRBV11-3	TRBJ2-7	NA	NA	CASTLSGGQPRYF	TGTGCCAGCACCCTCTCCGGGGGACAGCCCCGATACTTC
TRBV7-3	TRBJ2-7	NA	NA	CASSLSVGGAKSYEQYF	TGTGCCAGCAGCTTATCAGTAGGGGGGGCGAAATCCTACGAGCAGTACTTC
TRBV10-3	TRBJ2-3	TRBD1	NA	CAISLGQWGPDTQYF	TGTGCCATCAGCTTGGGACAGTGGGGACCAGATACGCAGTATTTT
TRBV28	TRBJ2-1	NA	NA	CASSAHRAGEQFF	TGTGCCAGCAGTGCCCACAGGGCTGGCGAGCAGTTCTTC
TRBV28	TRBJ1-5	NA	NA	CASSSGTSSNQPQHF	TGTGCCAGCAGTTCCGGGACATCGAGCAATCAGCCCCAGCATTTT
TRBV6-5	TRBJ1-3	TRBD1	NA	CASSYRTGTGNTIYF	TGTGCCAGCAGTTACCGGACAGGGACTGGAAACACCATATATTTT
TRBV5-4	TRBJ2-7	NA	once	CASRIQGGEQYF	TGTGCCAGCCGAATCCAGGGCGGCGAGCAGTACTTC
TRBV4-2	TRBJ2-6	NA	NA	CASRALPGQGSSGANVLTF	TGTGCCAGCAGAGCGCTCCCGGGACAAGGGTCTTCTGGGGCCAACGTCCTGACTTTC
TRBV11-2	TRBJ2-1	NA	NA	CASSLAIYRDEQFF	TGTGCCAGCAGCTTAGCCATATATCGGGATGAGCAGTTCTTC
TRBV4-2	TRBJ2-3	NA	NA	CASSQVSGDTQYF	TGTGCCAGCAGCCAAGTCTCAGGAGATACGCAGTATTTT
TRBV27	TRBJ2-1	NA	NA	CASSLTRGVYNEQFF	TGTGCCAGCAGTTTAACTCGGGGAGTGTACAATGAGCAGTTCTTC
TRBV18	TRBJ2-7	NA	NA	CASSQGLWNYEQYF	TGTGCCAGCTCTCAGGGGCTGTGGAACTACGAGCAGTACTTC
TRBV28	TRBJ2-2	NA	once	CASTPPRGQNTGELFF	TGTGCCAGCACACCCCCCAGGGGACAGAACACCGGGGAGCTGTTTTTT
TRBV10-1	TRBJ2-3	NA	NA	CASSDRTDTQYF	TGCGCCAGCAGTGACAGGACAGATACGCAGTATTTT
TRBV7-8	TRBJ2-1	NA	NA	CASSTGAGAAGNEQFF	TGTGCCAGCAGCACGGGCGCAGGGGCGGCGGGCAATGAGCAGTTCTTC